This entry lists 31 T cell receptor beta chains sequenced from one sample in a study of OX40 agonist ivuxolimab in advanced cancers. To prepare the library, the immunoSEQ multiplex PCR assay was applied. TCRdb provides this immuneACCESS table in a form limited to in-frame rearrangements. Some clones are lacking; in checked studies, under half of them reflect an unresolved V gene, and why the rest are absent is not known. Across this sample there are 65,000 to 70,000 clones, with about four fifths seen only once. The ten largest clones add up to under 3% of the sample. The specimen comprised CD4+ or CD8+ T cells sorted from blood, sampled in a trial of the OX40 agonist ivuxolimab. These receptors were collected from an adult with an advanced solid tumor such as melanoma, head and neck, liver or kidney cancer.

The chain combines TRBV5-1 with TRBJ1-5; TRBD1 matches 7 bases. Unmatched junction bases numbered 7, after V lost 4 bases and J lost 3 bases. The CDR3 consists of 15 residues. The V gene's germline CDR1 is SGHRS and CDR2 YFSETQ. This CDR3 is CASSPQGTHNQPQHF. DNA for the CDR3: TGCGCCAGCAGCCCACAGGGGACCCACAATCAGCCCCAGCATTTT.

The V call is TRBV11-3, the J call TRBJ2-1; D tentatively reads TRBD1 or TRBD2 (6 bases each). The CDR3 is 16 amino acids. Trimming took off 1 base at V and 2 bases at J, with 12 bases between the two ends. CDR1 is SGHNT and CDR2 is YENEEA in the germline V gene. CDR3 coding DNA: TGTGCCAGCAGCTTAGGCGGGACAAGGCCCTACAATGAGCAGTTCTTC. Translated: CASSLGGTRPYNEQFF.

The V and J genes are TRBV27 and TRBJ2-7; D is perhaps TRBD2 (6 bases). This CDR3 has 14 residues. V was cut by 7 bases and J by 0 bases, with 13 bases left in between. Germline values: CDR1 MNHEY, CDR2 SMNVEV (reference sequence). As DNA, the CDR3 is TGTGCCAGCAAGGGCGGAGGGCACTCCTACGAGCAGTACTTC. Amino acids: CASKGGGHSYEQYF.

The chain recombines TRBV2 with TRBJ1-2, with D possibly being TRBD1 (5 bases). Germline CDR1 and CDR2: SNHLY and FYNNEI. V gave up 1 base and J gave up 4 bases, with 10 bases separating them. The CDR3 has 14 residues. In DNA form, the CDR3 reads TGTGCCAGCAGTGAAGTCTGGGGGGGCTATGGCTACACCTTC. Translating it yields CASSEVWGGYGYTF.

The chain couples TRBV5-6 to TRBJ2-7; 7 positions match TRBD1. This CDR3 is 15 amino acids long. Germline CDR1 and CDR2: SGHDT and YYEEEE. Unmatched junction bases numbered 11, after V lost 3 bases and J lost 5 bases. CDR3 nucleotide sequence: TGTGCCAGCAGCTACCCGGGACAGTATGTAGACGAGCAGTACTTC. Translation gives CASSYPGQYVDEQYF.

The rearrangement joins TRBV5-4 to TRBJ1-2; D unclear. The germline V gene encodes CDR1 SGHNT and CDR2 YYREEE (reference sequence). CDR3 length: 12 residues. V gave up 2 bases and J gave up 8 bases, with 10 bases separating them. For the CDR3, the DNA is TGTGCCAGCAGCTTTGATAGGTGGGGCTACACCTTC. Encoded protein: CASSFDRWGYTF.

CDR3 loop: CASTTGLPNTGELFF. The CDR3 DNA is TGTGCCAGCACAACGGGACTACCGAACACCGGGGAGCTGTTTTTT. The chain carries TRBV9 and TRBJ2-2; 7 bases align to TRBD2. The CDR3 spans 15 residues. The germline V gene has CDR1 SGDLS and CDR2 YYNGEE. J was trimmed by 0 bases and V by 6 bases; bases with no gene match: 5.

This clone occurred once. The chain links TRBV5-6 to TRBJ1-2; D unresolved. The V end lost 4 bases, the J end lost 4 bases, and 20 bases lay between the germline ends. CDR1 SGHDT and CDR2 YYEEEE come from the germline V gene. This CDR3 has 16 residues. The CDR3 region is CASSPLTATASYGYTF. CDR3 DNA: TGTGCCAGCAGCCCACTTACCGCCACAGCCAGCTATGGCTACACCTTC.

This chain joins TRBV19 and TRBJ2-5; D uncertain. The germline CDR1 and CDR2 sequences are LNHDA and SQIVND (reference sequence). The CDR3 contains 13 residues. V lost 4 bases to trimming and J lost 4 bases, with 10 bases between them. The CDR3 DNA reads as TGTGCCAGTAGTAAGGGATCAAGAGAGACCCAGTACTTC. It is translated as CASSKGSRETQYF.

The chain couples TRBV5-6 to TRBJ2-5; 9 bases match TRBD2. Per germline, CDR1 SGHDT and CDR2 YYEEEE. This CDR3 comprises 16 residues. With 4 bases clipped from V and 2 bases from J, the junction kept 9 bases outside the gene matches. The DNA of the CDR3 is TGTGCCAGCAGCCTGTCGGGGCGGGGGGGACAAGAGACCCAGTACTTC. It translates to CASSLSGRGGQETQYF.

This sequence joins TRBV18 and TRBJ1-2, with TRBD1 as a possible D gene (6 bases). The CDR3 covers 15 residues. Germline V lookup: CDR1 KGHSH, CDR2 LQKENI. Trimming cost V 5 bases and J 0 bases, with 13 bases left between them. CDR3 sequence (DNA): TGTGCCAGCTCAACTACAGGGAATCCTAACTATGGCTACACCTTC. Translating it yields CASSTTGNPNYGYTF.

The chain's CDR3 is CASSLWAGGAFFYEQYF. The DNA of the CDR3 is TGCGCCAGCAGCTTGTGGGCAGGGGGCGCGTTTTTCTACGAGCAGTACTTC. This sequence joins TRBV5-1 and TRBJ2-7, with TRBD1 matching 8 bases. V gave up 1 base and J gave up 3 bases; unmatched junction bases: 12. Per the germline V gene, CDR1 is SGHRS and CDR2 is YFSETQ. The CDR3 has 17 residues.

This clone was counted once. The gene calls are TRBV4-1 and TRBJ1-2, with 8 bases that match TRBD1. After removal of 0 bases from V and 8 bases from J, the junction contained 14 bases not matched to a gene. The germline gives CDR1 MGHRA, CDR2 YSYEKL. The CDR3 totals 17 residues. CDR3 loop: CASSQEVRTQGAEGYTF. The CDR3 DNA reads TGCGCCAGCAGCCAAGAAGTCCGAACCCAGGGGGCTGAGGGCTACACCTTC.

The V call is TRBV4-1, the J call TRBJ1-3, with D uncertain. V was cut by 2 bases and J by 0 bases, with 11 bases left in between. The CDR3 is 16 amino acids. In germline, CDR1 is MGHRA, CDR2 YSYEKL. This CDR3 reads CASSQTPGDSGNTIYF. DNA of the CDR3: TGCGCCAGCAGCCAAACCCCAGGAGACTCTGGAAACACCATATATTTT.

The gene calls are TRBV29-1 and TRBJ2-7; no clear D gene. Trimming removed 3 bases at V and 0 bases at J, with 9 bases between. CDR3 length: 13 amino acids. Per the germline V gene, CDR1 is SQVTM and CDR2 is ANQGSEA. The CDR3 region is CSVEGSRSYEQYF. The CDR3 DNA reads TGCAGCGTTGAGGGCAGTCGCTCCTACGAGCAGTACTTC.

J is TRBJ2-5 and V is TRBV18; TRBD2 matches 11 bases. The closer fit of TRBJ2-7 to the DNA end suggests the J call may be wrong. The CDR3 runs 15 residues. Germline V CDR1 and CDR2: KGHSH, LQKENI. The CDR3 bases are TGTGCCAGCTCAACACTAGCGGGAGTCTTAAACGAGCAGTACTTC. Protein sequence: CASSTLAGVLNEQYF.

This chain uses TRBV29-1 with TRBJ2-3; 8 bases align to TRBD2. The CDR3 length is 14 residues. J lost 3 bases, V lost 6 bases, and 8 bases had no gene match. The V gene's germline CDR1 is SQVTM and CDR2 ANQGSEA. CDR3 coding DNA: TGCAGCGTGCAGGAGGGGACTAGAACAGATACGCAGTATTTT. It codes for CSVQEGTRTDTQYF.

V usage is TRBV28 and J usage is TRBJ2-5; D may be TRBD1 (6 bases). Germline V lookup: CDR1 MDHEN, CDR2 SYDVKM. V was shortened by 6 bases and J by 2 bases, with 10 bases between the two germline ends. The CDR3 spans 13 residues. CDR3 DNA sequence: TGTGCCAGCAGGGAACAGGGACAAGAGACCCAGTACTTC. This encodes CASREQGQETQYF.

This clone was counted a single time. CDR3 region: CASSFGQGGLAGYTF. CDR3 coding DNA: TGTGCCAGCAGCTTCGGGCAGGGAGGTCTGGCTGGCTACACCTTC. V is TRBV7-9 and J is TRBJ1-2; possible D gene TRBD1, 5 bases. The CDR3 is 15 residues long. V lost 3 bases and J lost 7, with 18 bases in between. Germline V gene sequence: CDR1 SEHNR, CDR2 FQNEAQ (reference sequence). The variable domain in full, with the rest retrieved from reference TRBV7-9 and TRBJ1-2, is DTGVSQNPRHKITKRGQNVTFRCDPISEHNRLYWYRQTLGQGPEFLTYFQNEAQLEKSRLLSDRFSAERPKGSFSTLEIQRTEQGDSAMYLCASSFGQGGLAGYTFGSGTRLTVV.

The V call is TRBV9, the J call TRBJ1-4, with unresolved D. CDR1 SGDLS and CDR2 YYNGEE come from the germline V gene. V was cut by 3 bases and J by 8 bases, with 8 bases left in between. This CDR3 region has 12 residues. The CDR3 spells CASSASGEKLFF. The CDR3 DNA reads TGTGCCAGCAGCGCCTCGGGGGAAAAACTGTTTTTT.

The chain recombines TRBV19 with TRBJ2-3, with a possible D match to TRBD2 (5 bases). The CDR3 consists of 16 residues. Per the germline V gene, CDR1 is LNHDA and CDR2 is SQIVND (reference sequence). The germline V and J ends were trimmed by 10 bases and 0 bases, with 20 bases remaining between them. The CDR3 DNA is TGTGCCACCTCCATAGGACTGGCCCCGAGCACAGATACGCAGTATTTT. The encoded protein is CATSIGLAPSTDTQYF.

The chain is built from TRBV10-3 and TRBJ1-2, with D tentatively TRBD1 (5 bases). The V gene lost 3 bases and the J gene lost 1 base, with 12 bases spanning the gap. CDR1 is ENHRY and CDR2 is SYGVKD in the germline V gene. This CDR3 has 15 amino acids. CDR3 nucleotide sequence: TGTGCCATCAGTGACAGCGGGGGGAATAACTATGGCTACACCTTC. It codes for CAISDSGGNNYGYTF.

The chain combines TRBV28 with TRBJ2-6; D is uncertain. Trimming took off 11 bases at V and 2 bases at J, with 16 bases between the two ends. This CDR3 spans 15 amino acids. The V gene's germline CDR1 is MDHEN and CDR2 SYDVKM. This CDR3 is CAPKGRVPGANVLTF. The CDR3, as DNA: TGTGCCCCTAAAGGAAGGGTCCCTGGGGCCAACGTCCTGACTTTC.

The chain employs TRBV9 and TRBJ2-5; 9 bases fit TRBD2. V trimming: 0 bases; J trimming: 4 bases; junction bases outside the gene matches: 1. The CDR3 contains 14 residues. Germline CDR1 reads SGDLS; CDR2 reads YYNGEE. The CDR3 DNA is TGTGCCAGCAGCGTAGGAGCGGGGGGAGAGACCCAGTACTTC. This codes for CASSVGAGGETQYF.

This clone turned up a few times. This sequence joins TRBV20-1 and TRBJ1-2; D not resolved. Between the trimmed V and J ends, which lost 6 bases and 8 bases, there was a span of 13 bases. This CDR3 comprises 11 residues. CDR1 and CDR2 (germline): DFQATT, SNEGSKA (reference sequence). CDR3 protein: CSATDNLGYTF. CDR3 sequence (DNA): TGCAGTGCCACAGATAATTTGGGCTACACCTTC.

The rearrangement links TRBV6-1 to TRBJ1-2; D perhaps matches TRBD1 (5 bases). This CDR3 contains 13 residues. Germline V gene data show CDR1 as MNHNS and CDR2 as SASEGT. V was pared by 8 bases and J by 1 base, with 11 bases between. CDR3 nucleotide sequence: TGTGCCAGCGTCCAGGGCCTTAACTATGGCTACACCTTC. Amino acid sequence: CASVQGLNYGYTF.

The rearrangement uses TRBV2 and TRBJ1-2; D is uncertain. Trimming shortened V by 7 bases and J by 8 bases, and 20 bases separated the two germline ends. The CDR3 consists of 14 residues. Germline V lookup: CDR1 SNHLY, CDR2 FYNNEI. In DNA form, the CDR3 reads TGTGCCAGCATACCCGTTAGAGTCCCGGACGGCTACACCTTC. Its protein is CASIPVRVPDGYTF.

V gene TRBV29-1 combines with J gene TRBJ2-1, with 7 bases lining up with TRBD2. This CDR3 spans 11 amino acids. Looked up from germline, CDR1 is SQVTM and CDR2 is ANQGSEA. V dropped 4 bases and J dropped 9; count of bases not matched to a gene: 3. The CDR3: CSVAPSGEQFF. The CDR3 bases are TGCAGCGTTGCGCCTAGCGGTGAGCAGTTCTTC.

The genes are TRBV2 and TRBJ1-2, with 7 bases matching TRBD1. The CDR3 extends over 14 amino acids. The germline gives CDR1 SNHLY, CDR2 FYNNEI. The ends lost 1 base at V and 3 bases at J; junction bases unmatched: 2. The CDR3 DNA sequence: TGTGCCAGCAGTGAAGGAGGGGGCTACTATGGCTACACCTTC. This codes for CASSEGGGYYGYTF.

The chain carries TRBV30 and TRBJ2-1; D not certain. The V gene's germline CDR1 is GTSNPN and CDR2 SVGIG (reference sequence). The V and J ends lost 1 base and 12 bases respectively, with 7 bases between them. This CDR3 region has 10 residues. CDR3 DNA sequence: TGTGCCTGGAGTGCGCAAAGGCAGTTCTTC. This encodes CAWSAQRQFF.

This clone was counted once. V usage is TRBV27 and J usage is TRBJ2-1; TRBD2 matches at 8 bases. In germline, CDR1 is MNHEY, CDR2 SMNVEV (reference sequence). There are 14 residues in the CDR3. V shed 6 bases and J 6 bases; nucleotides not matched to a gene: 7. The CDR3 DNA reads TGTGCCAGCAGATCAAGCGGGAGAGGCAATGAGCAGTTCTTC. Amino acids: CASRSSGRGNEQFF.